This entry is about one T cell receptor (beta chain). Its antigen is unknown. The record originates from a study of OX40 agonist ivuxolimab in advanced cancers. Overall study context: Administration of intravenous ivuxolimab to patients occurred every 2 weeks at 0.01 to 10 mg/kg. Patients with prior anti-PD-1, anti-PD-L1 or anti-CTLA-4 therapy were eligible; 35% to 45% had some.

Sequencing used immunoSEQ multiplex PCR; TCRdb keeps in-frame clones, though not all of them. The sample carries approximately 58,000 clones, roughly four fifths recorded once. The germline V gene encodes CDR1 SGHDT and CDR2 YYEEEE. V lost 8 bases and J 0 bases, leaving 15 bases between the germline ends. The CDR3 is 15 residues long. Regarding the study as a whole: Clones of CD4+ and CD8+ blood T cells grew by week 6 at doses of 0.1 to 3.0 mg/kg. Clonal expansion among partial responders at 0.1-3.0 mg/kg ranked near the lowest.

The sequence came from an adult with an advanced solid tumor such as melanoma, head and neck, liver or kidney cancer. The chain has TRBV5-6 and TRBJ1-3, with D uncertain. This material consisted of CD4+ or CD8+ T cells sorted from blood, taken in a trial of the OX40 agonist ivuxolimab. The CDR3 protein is CASNFRASSGNTIYF. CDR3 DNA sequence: TGTGCCAGTAACTTTAGGGCTTCCTCTGGAAACACCATATATTTT.